This TCR beta chain came from a study of T cell responses to AZD1222 COVID-19 vaccine. For the study at large: Second doses were pooled across both intervals (about 4 or about 12 weeks). Study results and limitations: The peak T cell response came first, and repertoires were sampled only after it. Clonal diversity may have been underestimated, and the donors were mostly white British, with more females than males.

Germline V gives CDR1 MNHEY, CDR2 SMNVEV (reference sequence). Deletions cut 0 bases from V and 4 bases from J, with 16 bases between. This CDR3 is built from 16 residues. Generated by immunoSEQ multiplex PCR, the TCRdb table keeps only in-frame clones and is missing some. The table lists more than 95,000 clones, 90% of them singletons, with 6% to 9% in the top ten. Comment on this clone: Antigen specificity is unknown.

The receptor's source is an adult in good health. The starting material was peripheral blood, obtained on day 0 of AZD1222 vaccination. The chain uses TRBV27 and TRBJ2-7; D uncertain. The CDR3 protein is CASSLSLRFRVYEQYF. The CDR3 coding sequence is TGTGCCAGCAGTTTATCGCTCCGGTTTCGGGTGTACGAGCAGTACTTC.